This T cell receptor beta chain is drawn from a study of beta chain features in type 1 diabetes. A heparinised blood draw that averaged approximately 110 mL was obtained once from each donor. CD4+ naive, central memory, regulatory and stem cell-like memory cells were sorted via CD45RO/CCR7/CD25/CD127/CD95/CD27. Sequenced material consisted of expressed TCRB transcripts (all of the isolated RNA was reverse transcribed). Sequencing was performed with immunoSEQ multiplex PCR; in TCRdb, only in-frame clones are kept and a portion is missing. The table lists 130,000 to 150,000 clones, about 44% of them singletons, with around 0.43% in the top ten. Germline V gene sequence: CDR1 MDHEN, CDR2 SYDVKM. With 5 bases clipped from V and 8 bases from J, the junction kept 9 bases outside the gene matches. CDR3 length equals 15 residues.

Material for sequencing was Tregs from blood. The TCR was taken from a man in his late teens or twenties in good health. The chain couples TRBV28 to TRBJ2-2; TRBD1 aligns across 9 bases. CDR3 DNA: TGTGCCAGCAGTCCCCCGGGACAGGGCATGGGGGAGCTGTTTTTT. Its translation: CASSPPGQGMGELFF.